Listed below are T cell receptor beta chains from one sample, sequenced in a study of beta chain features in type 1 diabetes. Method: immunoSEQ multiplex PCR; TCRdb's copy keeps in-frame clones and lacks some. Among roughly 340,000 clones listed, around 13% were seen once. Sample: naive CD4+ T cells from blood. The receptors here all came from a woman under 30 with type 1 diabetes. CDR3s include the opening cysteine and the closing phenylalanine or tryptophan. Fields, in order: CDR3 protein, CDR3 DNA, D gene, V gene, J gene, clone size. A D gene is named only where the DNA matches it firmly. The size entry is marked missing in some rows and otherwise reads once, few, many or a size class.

cdr3_aa: CAWMLGSYNEQFF
cdr3_nt: TGTGCCTGGATGCTCGGTTCATACAATGAGCAGTTCTTC
d_call: NA
v_call: TRBV30
j_call: TRBJ2-1
clone_size: NA

cdr3_aa: CARSVRPWSTEAFF
cdr3_nt: TGTGCCAGAAGCGTACGACCATGGAGCACTGAAGCTTTCTTT
d_call: NA
v_call: TRBV5-3
j_call: TRBJ1-1
clone_size: few

cdr3_aa: CASPGTSGYNEQFF
cdr3_nt: TGTGCCAGCCCTGGGACTAGCGGATACAATGAGCAGTTCTTC
d_call: TRBD2
v_call: TRBV7-2
j_call: TRBJ2-1
clone_size: few

cdr3_aa: CASSLALGGYNQPQHF
cdr3_nt: TGTGCCAGCAGCTTAGCGTTGGGAGGATATAATCAGCCCCAGCATTTT
d_call: NA
v_call: TRBV7-9
j_call: TRBJ1-5
clone_size: NA

cdr3_aa: CASSFVQGMNTEAFF
cdr3_nt: TGTGCCAGCAGCTTCGTACAGGGAATGAACACTGAAGCTTTCTTT
d_call: NA
v_call: TRBV7-2
j_call: TRBJ1-1
clone_size: NA

cdr3_aa: CSVDRGRRDTEAFF
cdr3_nt: TGCAGCGTTGACAGGGGGCGTAGGGACACTGAAGCTTTCTTT
d_call: TRBD1
v_call: TRBV29-1
j_call: TRBJ1-1
clone_size: NA

cdr3_aa: CASSQGQIMNTEAFF
cdr3_nt: TGCGCCAGCAGCCAAGGACAGATCATGAACACTGAAGCTTTCTTT
d_call: NA
v_call: TRBV4-3
j_call: TRBJ1-1
clone_size: NA

cdr3_aa: CASRGLAQNNEQFF
cdr3_nt: TGCGCCAGCAGAGGTCTAGCGCAGAACAATGAGCAGTTCTTC
d_call: NA
v_call: TRBV5-1
j_call: TRBJ2-1
clone_size: few

cdr3_aa: CASSPGQINEKLFF
cdr3_nt: TGTGCCAGCAGTCCGGGACAGATTAATGAAAAACTGTTTTTT
d_call: TRBD1
v_call: TRBV7-6
j_call: TRBJ1-4
clone_size: NA

cdr3_aa: CASSYLGSPEKLFF
cdr3_nt: TGTGCCAGCAGTTATCTCGGGTCTCCTGAAAAACTGTTTTTT
d_call: NA
v_call: TRBV6-5
j_call: TRBJ1-4
clone_size: NA

cdr3_aa: CASSQRQGYSGELFF
cdr3_nt: TGCGCCAGCAGCCAAAGGCAGGGTTATTCCGGGGAGCTGTTTTTT
d_call: NA
v_call: TRBV4-3
j_call: TRBJ2-2
clone_size: NA

cdr3_aa: CASSYDRDRNEKLFF
cdr3_nt: TGCGCCAGCAGCTACGACAGGGACCGTAATGAAAAACTGTTTTTT
d_call: TRBD1
v_call: TRBV5-1
j_call: TRBJ1-4
clone_size: few

cdr3_aa: CASRSPGQGAYEQYF
cdr3_nt: TGTGCCAGCAGATCGCCGGGACAGGGGGCCTACGAGCAGTACTTC
d_call: TRBD1
v_call: TRBV28
j_call: TRBJ2-7
clone_size: NA